This paragraph reports one TCR beta chain. What antigen it recognizes has not been identified. No qualities accompany the bases; no much larger clone lies one base away. Libraries were built with the immunoSEQ multiplex PCR assay. A mixture of 60 forward primers for TCR Vbeta segments and 13 reverse primers for TCR Jbeta segments was used in the multiplex PCR. The CDR3 region of rearranged TCR beta genes was amplified from genomic DNA by a multiplex PCR assay. The Illumina HiSeq System was used to sequence the amplified TCR beta libraries as 87-base-pair reads. The published analysis was carried out like this. A later analysis counted some 80 million unique TCR beta chains across the 690 or so repertoires, and around 9.9 million of these chains were shared by at least two donors. Raw reads were error-corrected and collapsed into unique sequences with a nearest-neighbor algorithm that merged closely related sequences to remove PCR and sequencing errors. Alignment of CDR3 sequences to IMGT reference sequences was used to assign V, D and J gene segments. For a sequence to be retained, at least a six-nucleotide match to both a V gene segment and a J gene segment was required. Rearrangements were called productive when the CDR3 lacked stop codons and stayed in frame with V and J; all others were non-productive. Following IMGT convention, CDR3 was defined as the stretch from the second conserved V-encoded cysteine up to the conserved J-encoded phenylalanine. Sequences without an unambiguous match to a single V gene segment were excluded from the earlier analysis of about 640 of the donors. An earlier analysis of about 600 of the donors called V segments functional above 56.7% productive rearrangements and segregating when the between-donor standard deviation exceeded 5%. A statistical classification framework was built to diagnose cytomegalovirus status from the catalog of TCR beta chain sequences. V and J gene assignment, in a later analysis, came from comparing TCR nucleotide sequences with IMGT/GENE-DB human TR gene sequences. A later analysis assigned CDR3 sequences and most-parsimonious VDJ recombination scenarios with the TCRdist pipeline. In a later analysis, every TCR beta chain was defined by the combination of its CDR3 amino acid sequence and its V-gene family, and reads without a unique V-gene family were dropped. In a later analysis, 450 to 600 highly shared, low-generation-probability nucleotide sequences were removed to address suspected cross-contamination and a sequencing artifact. In a later analysis, a clonal expansion index for each public chain was calculated from normalized within-repertoire ranks of inferred template counts. In a later analysis, generation probabilities were computed using a VDJ recombination model fitted to out-of-frame rearrangements, and the results were checked against IGoR. Hypergeometric tests were used in a later analysis to score TCR-TCR, TCR-HLA and TCR-CMV co-occurrence, with a repertoire-size bias correction applied to the TCR pairs. In a later analysis, false discovery rates were estimated by permuting HLA or CMV assignments 20 times. In a later analysis, co-occurring TCRs were grouped using DBSCAN, and TCRdist sequence similarity was added for clustering within HLA-allele-positive subsets. For co-occurrence clustering, repertoires with fewer than 30,000 or more than 120,000 public chains were excluded, along with five or six repertoires with anomalous nucleotide sharing. TCRdb obtained this table from immuneACCESS and retained in-frame rearrangements with V and J assigned. These tables miss some clones; where compared with another copy, unresolved V genes account for less than half of the shortfall, and the remainder is unexplained. From that table come the V and J calls and clone size; the DNA was used to work out D and trimming. Here the sample has 160,000 or so clones; more than 80% occur a single time. The top ten hold about 7.7% of the sample.

From a lookup of the germline V gene (reference sequence), CDR1 and CDR2 are MNHEY and SMNVEV. Taken from cysteine to phenylalanine, the CDR3 has 15 residues. The only DNA kept is the CDR3, 45 bases in frame from the first base. The junction shows trimming of 5 bases on V and 6 bases on J, and the gene matches do not reach 5 bases of it. This record comes from a study of cytomegalovirus exposure and HLA in healthy donors (dated by TCRdb to the late 2010s). About the full investigation: In an earlier analysis of 450 to 750 of the donors, 250 to 350 Gb of sequence data and some 100 million unique TCR beta sequences from 180 million or so T cells were reported. Approximately 300 gigabases of sequencing data and 78 million or so unique TCR sequences were included in an early release covering around 650 HLA-typed donors. The genetic ancestry cluster associated with self-reported Caucasian donors included over 65% of the approximately 410 genotyped donors. The study was designed to test whether signatures of past pathogen exposure could be identified by cataloging public T cell receptors. The T cell repertoires of under 750 subjects were profiled by immunosequencing and related to cytomegalovirus serostatus. A separate validation cohort of 100 to 150 different subjects was used in addition to the 666-subject first cohort. To predict cytomegalovirus infection status, the study combined high-throughput TCR immunosequencing, statistical association of individual TCRs with disease status, and machine learning. To study patterns of TCR occurrence, a later analysis re-analyzed previously published TCR beta repertoires from around 700 donors and added high-resolution HLA genotyping. In the later analysis, no new phenotypic data were used to find candidate immune exposures; instead, reliance was placed on TCR beta sequences and their occurrence across donors. An earlier analysis of approximately 630 of the donors applied high-throughput TCR beta sequencing to assess whether each TCR beta V gene segment acted as functional or pseudogenic. Donor age, sex, ethnicity and CMV serostatus were compiled alongside the repertoire data. A later genetic analysis used genome-wide SNP genotypes for about 65% of the 666 donors, treating that subset as a discovery cohort. All discovery cohort repertoires had been generated on a single sequencing platform. Both class I and class II loci were covered by HLA typing, at four-digit resolution. The number of typed donors differed by locus: roughly 620-640 for A, B, C, DRB1 and DQB1; roughly 510 for DQA1; around 610 for DPA1; and about 450 for DPB1. Roughly 5 DR-DQ haplotypes were handled as single units for association and clustering because linkage in the cohort was strong. Among roughly 400 genotyped donors of the cohort, an average of about 240,000 unique TCR beta nucleotide sequences were sequenced per donor, around 20% of them non-productive.

The cohort consisted of hundreds of healthy bone marrow donors. Cohort members were all nominally healthy when sampled, although unrecorded immune exposures were likely present. The donor tested CMV seropositive and was one of the 289 seropositive cohort members. A peripheral blood sample was collected from each donor, and TCR beta sequencing was performed on peripheral blood mononuclear cells. The Qiagen DNeasy Blood Extraction Kit was used to extract genomic DNA from the blood cell samples. The investigation overall reported the following: Sequencing depth was assumed to be roughly uniform across donors in the presence/absence analyses, though that assumption may not hold. A total of 150 to 200 TCR beta chains were listed by the study as associated with cytomegalovirus. The 87-base-pair reads could not distinguish some IMGT-functional V segments, including TRBV6-2 and TRBV6-3, so those segments were excluded. An earlier analysis of around 540 of the donors showed that most TCR beta V segments appeared in productive rearrangements either about 87% or about 30% of the time, which broadly matched IMGT annotations. At a false discovery rate of 0.05, a later analysis linked 15,000 to 20,000 TCR beta sequences to specific HLA alleles. HLA typing was unavailable for some donors at each locus, so association tests used only the typed subset. Three of the identified cytomegalovirus-associated TCR beta chains were confirmed in vitro to be specific for cytomegalovirus antigens. Because counts were too low, about 15 rarely observed V segments, including chromosome 9 orphons, were left out of the earlier analysis of 587 of the donors. Several of the top co-occurrence clusters appeared to be linked to parvovirus B19, influenza, CMV and Epstein-Barr virus, according to a later analysis. CMV serostatus was the only immune exposure information available for the cohort. In a later analysis, HLA-associated TCR beta chains were found to be more clonally expanded and to have lower generation probabilities than equally common non-associated chains. When HLA alleles, especially DR and DQ, strongly co-occurred, TCR associations were difficult to assign to individual alleles. Most TCR sequences were observed very rarely across donors, whereas some public TCRs were present in many individuals. A further reported finding was that TCR beta sequences accurately predicted the HLA-A and HLA-B alleles for most subjects in the first cohort. Most CMV-associated TCR beta chains appeared to be HLA-restricted in a later analysis, and the HLA associations seemed to be driven largely by CMV exposure. A later genetic analysis reported fewer N-insertions in productive TCRs among donors in an Asian-associated ancestry cluster than the roughly 700-donor mean. In both the original and validation cohorts, the classifier was reported to diagnose cytomegalovirus status with high specificity and sensitivity. The authors suggested that the approach could potentially be extended to other disease states and immunological phenotypes. A cluster of highly shared sequence variants was judged likely to represent a technical artifact of the sequencing pipeline. In this cohort, only TCR beta chains were sequenced, and detectable features were limited by the absence of alpha or paired-chain data. In a later genetic analysis, a missense DCLRE1C variant was associated with V-gene and J-gene trimming of TCR beta chains, and the association was replicated in an independent cohort. Linkage disequilibrium might explain the correlated functional status among segregating V segments, but an unknown experimental factor could not be excluded. In a later analysis, the rate of TCR association differed among HLA loci, with DRB1 alleles having the most associated TCRs and HLA-C alleles having the fewest.

The TCR sequence derives from a woman between 25 and 40 years old in good health and CMV-seropositive. The sequencing input was PBMCs. The chain is assembled from TRBV27 and TRBJ1-5, and 12 bases in between align with TRBD1. CDR3 protein: CASSPGTGGSQPQHF. The base sequence is TGTGCCAGCAGTCCTGGGACAGGGGGCAGTCAGCCCCAGCATTTT.